This T cell receptor beta chain was recorded in a study of T cell responses to AZD1222 COVID-19 vaccine. Study results and caveats: Most donors were white British and more were female, and clonal diversity was possibly underestimated. Recipients of two AZD1222 doses showed rising Spike-specific TCR breadth and depth.

The CDR3 extends over 13 amino acids. CDR1 and CDR2 from the germline V gene are SQVTM and ANQGSEA. V dropped 3 bases and J dropped 2 bases, with 8 bases sitting between them. This clone was seen just once. Its antigen is not known. The repertoire was sequenced with immunoSEQ multiplex PCR; TCRdb's copy has only in-frame clones and lacks some. Among 77,000 or so clones listed, over 75% were seen once. This material consisted of peripheral blood, taken on day 0 of AZD1222 vaccination. This chain connects TRBV29-1 to TRBJ1-3; possibly TRBD1 for D (5 bases). The receptor comes from an adult in good health. The CDR3 sequence: CSVDRAPGNTIYF. For the CDR3, the DNA is TGCAGCGTTGACAGGGCTCCTGGAAACACCATATATTTT.